The subject of this entry is one T cell receptor (beta chain). The antigen remains undetermined. It was the approximately 120-subject validation cohort, separate from the roughly 700-subject first cohort, to which the donors belonged. The table came from immunoSEQ multiplex PCR; TCRdb's copy has only in-frame clones and leaves some out. This table holds over 150,000 clones, approximately 87% found once. This record belongs to a study of cytomegalovirus exposure and HLA in healthy donors. Study observations and caveats: The tendency of first-cohort TCR clusters to co-occur in the roughly 120 validation repertoires was the finding of a later analysis.

Deletions cut 4 bases from V and 2 bases from J, with 7 bases between. The germline CDR1 and CDR2 sequences are SGHDT and YYEEEE. The CDR3 contains 14 residues. V and J are TRBV5-6 and TRBJ2-6; D gene unclear. The source of this sequence is a woman aged 25 to 45 in good health and CMV-seronegative. Sample: PBMCs. The CDR3 DNA sequence: TGTGCCAGCAGCCCCGGACCTGGGGCCAACGTCCTGACTTTC. Translating it yields CASSPGPGANVLTF.